This TCR beta chain stems from a study of T cells in Graves' hyperthyroidism and ophthalmopathy. Authors of the study amplified TCR beta CDR3 regions from RNA transcripts. RT-PCR in the first round (using the HTBI primer set) targeted the TCR CDR3. From the multiplex PCR reads, TCRdb called clonotypes with MiXCR, one entry per CDR3 protein. Of 350,000 to 450,000 distinct CDR3 sequences in the sample, approximately 15% were seen once. The patients, who ranged from 18 to 65 in age, presented with newly diagnosed hyperthyroidism lasting under 2 months. Based on clinical symptoms, serum thyroxine and TRAb, thyroid ultrasound and orbital computed tomography, diagnoses were reached. About this clonotype itself: Its antigen is unknown.

Germline assignment: CDR1 KGHSH and CDR2 LQKENI. V dropped 3 bases and J dropped 8 bases, with 11 bases sitting between them. The CDR3 has 13 amino acids. The study's findings and limits: In the blood, most expanded thyroid clonotypes above 0.001 appeared as well.

The chain combines TRBV18 with TRBJ2-1; D is perhaps TRBD2 (5 bases). Material for sequencing was blood. The TCR comes from a woman aged 55-70 years with Graves' hyperthyroidism. CDR3 region: CASSPQTNDEQFF. CDR3 in DNA: TGTGCCAGCTCACCGCAGACTAACGATGAGCAGTTCTTC. Filled out from reference TRBV18 and TRBJ2-1, the complete variable domain reads NAGVMQNPRHLVRRRGQEARLRCSPMKGHSHVYWYRQLPEEGLKFMVYLQKENIIDESGMPKERFSAEFPKEGPSILRIQQVVRGDSAAYFCASSPQTNDEQFFGPGTRLTVL.